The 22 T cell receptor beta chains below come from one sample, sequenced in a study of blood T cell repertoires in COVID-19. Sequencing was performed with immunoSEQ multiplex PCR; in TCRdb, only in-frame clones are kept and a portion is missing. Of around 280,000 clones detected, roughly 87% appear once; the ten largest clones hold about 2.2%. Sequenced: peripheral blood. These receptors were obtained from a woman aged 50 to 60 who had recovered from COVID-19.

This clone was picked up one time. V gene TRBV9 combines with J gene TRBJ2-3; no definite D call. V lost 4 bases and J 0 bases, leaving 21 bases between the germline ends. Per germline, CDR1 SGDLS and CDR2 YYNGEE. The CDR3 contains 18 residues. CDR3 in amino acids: CASSSSLRGLTSTDTQYF. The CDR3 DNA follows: TGTGCCAGCAGCTCCTCCCTTAGAGGTCTCACTAGCACAGATACGCAGTATTTT.

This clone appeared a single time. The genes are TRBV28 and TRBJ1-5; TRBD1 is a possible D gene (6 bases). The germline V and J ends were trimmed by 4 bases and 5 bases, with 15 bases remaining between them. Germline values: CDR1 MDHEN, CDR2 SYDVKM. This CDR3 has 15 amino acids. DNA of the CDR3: TGTGCCAGCAGTTGGACAGACGGTAGGTATCAGCCCCAGCATTTT. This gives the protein CASSWTDGRYQPQHF.

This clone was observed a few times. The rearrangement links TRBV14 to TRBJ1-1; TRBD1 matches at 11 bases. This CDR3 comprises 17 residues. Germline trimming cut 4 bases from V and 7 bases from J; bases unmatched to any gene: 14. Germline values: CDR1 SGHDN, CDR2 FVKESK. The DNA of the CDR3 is TGTGCCAGCAGCCCCCGGAGGGACAGGGGGAATCGTGGTGAAGCTTTCTTT. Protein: CASSPRRDRGNRGEAFF.

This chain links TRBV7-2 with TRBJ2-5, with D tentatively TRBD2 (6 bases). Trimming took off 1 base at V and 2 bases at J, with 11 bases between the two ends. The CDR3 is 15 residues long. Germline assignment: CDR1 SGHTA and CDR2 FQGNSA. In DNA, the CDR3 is TGTGCCAGCAGCTTAGGCGGGAACCGGCAAGAGACCCAGTACTTC. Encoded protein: CASSLGGNRQETQYF. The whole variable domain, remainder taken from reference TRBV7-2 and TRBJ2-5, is GAGVSQSPSNKVTEKGKDVELRCDPISGHTALYWYRQSLGQGLEFLIYFQGNSAPDKSGLPSDRFSAERTGGSVSTLTIQRTQQEDSAVYLCASSLGGNRQETQYFGPGTRLLVL.

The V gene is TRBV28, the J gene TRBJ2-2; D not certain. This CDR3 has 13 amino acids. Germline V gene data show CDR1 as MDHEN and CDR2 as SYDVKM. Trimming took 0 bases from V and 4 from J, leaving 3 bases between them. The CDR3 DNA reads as TGTGCCAGCAGTTTATGGGCCACCGGGGAGCTGTTTTTT. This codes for CASSLWATGELFF.

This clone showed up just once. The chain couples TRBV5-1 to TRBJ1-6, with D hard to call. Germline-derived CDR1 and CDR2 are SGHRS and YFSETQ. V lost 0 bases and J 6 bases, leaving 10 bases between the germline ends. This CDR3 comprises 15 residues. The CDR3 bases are TGCGCCAGCAGCTTGGTGGCAGCGTTTAATTCACCCCTCCACTTT. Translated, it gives CASSLVAAFNSPLHF.

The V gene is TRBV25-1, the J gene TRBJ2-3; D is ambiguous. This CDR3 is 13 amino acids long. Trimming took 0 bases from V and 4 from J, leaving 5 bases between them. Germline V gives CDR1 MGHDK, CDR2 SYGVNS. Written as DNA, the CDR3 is TGTGCCAGCAGTGAATACGTTTCAGATACGCAGTATTTT. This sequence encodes CASSEYVSDTQYF.

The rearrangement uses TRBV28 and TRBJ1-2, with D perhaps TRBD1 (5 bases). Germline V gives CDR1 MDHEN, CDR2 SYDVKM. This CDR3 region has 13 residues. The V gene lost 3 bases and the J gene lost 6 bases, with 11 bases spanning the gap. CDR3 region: CASSFGGMNGYTF. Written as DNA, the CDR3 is TGTGCCAGCAGTTTCGGGGGAATGAATGGCTACACCTTC.

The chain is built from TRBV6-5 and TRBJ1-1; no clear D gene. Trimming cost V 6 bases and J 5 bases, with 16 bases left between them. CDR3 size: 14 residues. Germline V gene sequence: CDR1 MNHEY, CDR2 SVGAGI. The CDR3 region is CASSPNVAGTEAFF. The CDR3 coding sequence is TGTGCCAGCAGCCCGAATGTTGCGGGGACTGAAGCTTTCTTT.

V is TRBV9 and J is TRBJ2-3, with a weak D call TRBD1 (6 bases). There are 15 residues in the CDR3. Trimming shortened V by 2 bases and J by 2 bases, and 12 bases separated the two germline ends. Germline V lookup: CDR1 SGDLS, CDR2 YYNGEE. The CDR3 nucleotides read TGTGCCAGCAGCGTGGGGCAGGGGCCCACAGATACGCAGTATTTT. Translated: CASSVGQGPTDTQYF.

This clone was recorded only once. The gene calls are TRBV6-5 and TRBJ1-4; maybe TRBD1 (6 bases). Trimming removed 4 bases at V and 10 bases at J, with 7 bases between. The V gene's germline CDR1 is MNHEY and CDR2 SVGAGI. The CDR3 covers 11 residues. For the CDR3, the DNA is TGTGCCAGCAGTTCAGGGGTAAAACTGTTTTTT. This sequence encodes CASSSGVKLFF.

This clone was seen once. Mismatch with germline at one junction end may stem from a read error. The CDR3 coding sequence is TGTGCCAGCAGTCCAACCAATTCAGCCCTCCACTTT. It is translated as CASSPTNSALHF. This chain joins TRBV6-6 and TRBJ1-6; D not resolved. CDR1 and CDR2 from the germline V gene are MNHNY and SVGAGI (reference sequence). The CDR3 extends over 12 amino acids.

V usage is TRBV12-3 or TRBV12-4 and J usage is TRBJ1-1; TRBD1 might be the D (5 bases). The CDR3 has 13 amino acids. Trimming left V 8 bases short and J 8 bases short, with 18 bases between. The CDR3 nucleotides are TGTGCCAGCGACTCTGGGGCAACCAGGGAAGCTTTCTTT. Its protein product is CASDSGATREAFF.

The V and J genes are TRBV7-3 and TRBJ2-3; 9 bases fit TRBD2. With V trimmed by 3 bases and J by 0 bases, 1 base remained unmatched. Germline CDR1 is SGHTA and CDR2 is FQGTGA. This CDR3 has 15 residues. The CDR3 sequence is CASSFTSGSTDTQYF. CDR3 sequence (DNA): TGTGCCAGCAGCTTTACTAGCGGGAGCACAGATACGCAGTATTTT.

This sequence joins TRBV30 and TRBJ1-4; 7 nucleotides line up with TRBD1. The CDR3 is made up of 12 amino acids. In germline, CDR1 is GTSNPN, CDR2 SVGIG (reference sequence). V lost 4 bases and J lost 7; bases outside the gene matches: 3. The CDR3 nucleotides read TGTGCCTGGAACAACAGGGGTGAAAAACTGTTTTTT. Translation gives CAWNNRGEKLFF. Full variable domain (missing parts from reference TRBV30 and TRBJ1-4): SQTIHQWPATLVQPVGSPLSLECTVEGTSNPNLYWYRQAAGRGLQLLFYSVGIGQISSEVPQNLSASRPQDRQFILSSKKLLLSDSGFYLCAWNNRGEKLFFGSGTQLSVL.

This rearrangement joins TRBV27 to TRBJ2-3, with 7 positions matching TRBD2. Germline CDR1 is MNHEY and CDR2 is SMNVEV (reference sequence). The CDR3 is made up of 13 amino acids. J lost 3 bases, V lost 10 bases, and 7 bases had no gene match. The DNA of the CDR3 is TGTGCCACCTGGGCTAGCGGTACAGATACGCAGTATTTT. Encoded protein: CATWASGTDTQYF.

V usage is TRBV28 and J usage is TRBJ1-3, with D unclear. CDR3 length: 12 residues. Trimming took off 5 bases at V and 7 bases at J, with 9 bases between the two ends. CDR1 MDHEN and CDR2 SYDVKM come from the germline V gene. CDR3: CASSTRLNTIYF. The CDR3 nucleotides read TGTGCCAGCAGTACGCGATTGAACACCATATATTTT. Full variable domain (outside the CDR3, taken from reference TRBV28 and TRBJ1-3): DVKVTQSSRYLVKRTGEKVFLECVQDMDHENMFWYRQDPGLGLRLIYFSYDVKMKEKGDIPEGYSVSREKKERFSLILESASTNQTSMYLCASSTRLNTIYFGEGSWLTVV.

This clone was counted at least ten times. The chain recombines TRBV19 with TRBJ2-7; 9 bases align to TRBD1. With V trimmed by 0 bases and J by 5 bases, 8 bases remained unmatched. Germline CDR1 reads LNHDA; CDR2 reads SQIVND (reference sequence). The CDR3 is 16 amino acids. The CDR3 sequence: CASSIERGTGRHEQYF. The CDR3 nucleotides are TGTGCCAGTAGTATAGAGCGCGGGACAGGGAGGCACGAGCAGTACTTC.

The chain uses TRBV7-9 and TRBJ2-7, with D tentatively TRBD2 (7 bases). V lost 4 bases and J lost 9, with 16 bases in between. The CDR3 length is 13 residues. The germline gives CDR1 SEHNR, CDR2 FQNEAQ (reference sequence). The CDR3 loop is CASSSVDGGRQYF. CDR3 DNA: TGTGCCAGCAGCTCCGTGGACGGGGGGCGGCAGTACTTC.

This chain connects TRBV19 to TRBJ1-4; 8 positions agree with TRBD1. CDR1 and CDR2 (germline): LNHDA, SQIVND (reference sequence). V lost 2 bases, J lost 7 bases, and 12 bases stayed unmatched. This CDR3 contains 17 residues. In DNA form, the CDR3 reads TGTGCCAGTAGTATACTGGACAGGGCTTCCCGGGGTGAAAAACTGTTTTTT. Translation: CASSILDRASRGEKLFF.

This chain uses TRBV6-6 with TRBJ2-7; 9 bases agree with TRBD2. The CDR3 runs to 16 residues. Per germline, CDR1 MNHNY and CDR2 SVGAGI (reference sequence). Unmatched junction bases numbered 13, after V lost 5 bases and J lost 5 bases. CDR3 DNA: TGTGCCAGCAGTGTGGGTTTAGGCGGCGGGGGGGACGAGCAGTACTTC. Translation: CASSVGLGGGGDEQYF.

The CDR3, as DNA: TGTGCCAGCAGCTTAACGGGGCGGGGGGCCGATACGCAGTATTTT. Its translation is CASSLTGRGADTQYF. The chain links TRBV7-2 to TRBJ2-3; 8 bases match TRBD2. The CDR3 contains 15 residues. V lost 2 bases, J lost 6 bases, and 7 bases stayed unmatched. Germline V lookup: CDR1 SGHTA, CDR2 FQGNSA. Complete variable domain (other parts from reference TRBV7-2 and TRBJ2-3): GAGVSQSPSNKVTEKGKDVELRCDPISGHTALYWYRQSLGQGLEFLIYFQGNSAPDKSGLPSDRFSAERTGGSVSTLTIQRTQQEDSAVYLCASSLTGRGADTQYFGPGTRLTVL.